This entry lists 20 T cell receptor beta chains sequenced from one sample in a study of blood T cell repertoires in COVID-19 (dated by TCRdb to about 2020). The library was made by the immunoSEQ multiplex PCR assay. TCRdb retrieved this table from immuneACCESS and kept in-frame rearrangements only. Not all clones are present; in checked studies, unresolved V genes account for under half, and no reason is known for the remainder. The sample data list about 250,000 clones, and 70% to 90% of these were observed just once. Of the sample, 0.7% to 0.85% is held by the ten largest clones. Sequencing was carried out using peripheral blood. The receptors come from a woman in her thirties with acute or convalescent COVID-19.

The gene calls are TRBV19 and TRBJ2-3; D is uncertain. Germline V gene data show CDR1 as LNHDA and CDR2 as SQIVND (reference sequence). CDR3 length: 14 residues. With 0 bases removed from V and 6 bases from J, the gap between germline ends came to 10 bases. The chain's CDR3 is CASSIEGAADTQYF. The DNA for the CDR3 is TGTGCCAGTAGTATAGAGGGTGCGGCGGATACGCAGTATTTT.

This clone is a singleton in its sample. The chain uses TRBV27 and TRBJ2-7; D not resolved. The CDR3 consists of 10 residues. The germline gives CDR1 MNHEY, CDR2 SMNVEV (reference sequence). V lost 8 bases and J 3 bases, leaving 5 bases between the germline ends. DNA for the CDR3: TGTGCCAGCGGAGACTACGAGCAGTACTTC. Encoded protein: CASGDYEQYF.

V and J are TRBV9 and TRBJ2-2, with 8 bases that match TRBD1. The CDR3 sequence is 15 residues long. The germline gives CDR1 SGDLS, CDR2 YYNGEE. J was trimmed by 8 bases and V by 5 bases; bases with no gene match: 11. The CDR3 loop reads CASSLPDRGWGELFF. Here the CDR3 DNA reads TGTGCCAGCAGTCTACCCGACAGGGGATGGGGGGAGCTGTTTTTT.

J is TRBJ2-5 and V is TRBV5-4, with no clear D. Germline assignment: CDR1 SGHNT and CDR2 YYREEE (reference sequence). This CDR3 spans 13 amino acids. V was pared by 3 bases and J by 5 bases, with 11 bases between. The CDR3, as DNA: TGTGCCAGCAGCTCGGCGACTTGGGAGACCCAGTACTTC. Its protein is CASSSATWETQYF.

The chain combines TRBV11-2 with TRBJ2-1; 7 bases align to TRBD2. CDR3 size: 14 residues. Losses at the gene ends were 4 bases for V and 3 bases for J; bases not matched to a gene: 3. CDR1 and CDR2 (germline): SGHAT, FQNNGV. CDR3 residues: CASSWGLLYNEQFF. The CDR3 bases are TGTGCCAGCAGCTGGGGACTACTCTACAATGAGCAGTTCTTC. Together with reference TRBV11-2 and TRBJ2-1, the CDR3 gives the full variable domain: EAGVAQSPRYKIIEKRQSVAFWCNPISGHATLYWYQQILGQGPKLLIQFQNNGVVDDSQLPKDRFSAERLKGVDSTLKIQPAKLEDSAVYLCASSWGLLYNEQFFGPGTRLTVL.

A single count supports this clone. The chain employs TRBV9 and TRBJ2-2, with unresolved D. V gave up 3 bases and J gave up 6 bases, with 12 bases separating them. This CDR3 is built from 14 residues. Germline V gene lookup returns CDR1 SGDLS and CDR2 YYNGEE. CDR3 protein: CASSASLVAGELFF. The DNA of the CDR3 is TGTGCCAGCAGCGCATCATTAGTGGCCGGGGAGCTGTTTTTT.

The genes are TRBV4-3 and TRBJ2-7, with D tentatively TRBD1 (6 bases). In germline, CDR1 is LGHNA, CDR2 YSLEER. This CDR3 spans 13 amino acids. Trimming removed 3 bases at V and 7 bases at J, with 13 bases between. For the CDR3, the DNA is TGCGCCAGCAGCCACAGAACAGGGCGGGAGCAGTACTTC. This gives the protein CASSHRTGREQYF.

The chain employs TRBV1 and TRBJ1-2; the table's D call of TRBD1 was not tested on the DNA. TRBV1 constitutes a pseudogene. There are 15 residues in the CDR3. This chain's CDR3 is CTSSQDLQPSYGYTF. DNA of the CDR3: TGCACCAGCAGCCAAGATCTACAGCCCTCCTATGGCTACACCTTC.

V gene TRBV19 combines with J gene TRBJ2-3; 14 bases align to TRBD2. The CDR3 is 18 residues long. Germline V gene data show CDR1 as LNHDA and CDR2 as SQIVND (reference sequence). With V trimmed by 1 base and J by 2 bases, 5 bases remained unmatched. The CDR3 DNA is TGTGCCAGTAGTATAGGGACTAGCGGGAGGAACCCCACAGATACGCAGTATTTT. Translated, it gives CASSIGTSGRNPTDTQYF.

V gene TRBV21-1 combines with J gene TRBJ2-3; whether TRBD2, the table's D call, matches the DNA was not checked. TRBV21-1 is a pseudogene segment. The CDR3 has 21 amino acids. For the CDR3, the DNA is TGTGCCAGCAGCAAAAGGGGGGGTCTAGCGGGAGGTAGGAGGAGCACAGATACGCAGTATTTT. Translated, it gives CASSKRGGLAGGRRSTDTQYF.

The chain combines TRBV5-6 with TRBJ2-7, with a tentative D call TRBD2 (6 bases). The CDR3 runs to 13 residues. V lost 4 bases to trimming and J lost 2 bases, with 10 bases between them. In germline, CDR1 is SGHDT, CDR2 YYEEEE. The CDR3 region has the DNA TGTGCCAGCAGCGGCGGGACGACCTACGAGCAGTACTTC. Its translation is CASSGGTTYEQYF.

The chain carries TRBV4-1 and TRBJ2-1, with D unclear. CDR3 length equals 14 residues. Germline loops: CDR1 MGHRA, CDR2 YSYEKL. The V gene lost 3 bases and the J gene lost 10 bases, with 16 bases spanning the gap. Written as DNA, the CDR3 is TGCGCCAGCAGCCAGGTCACTTCAACTTTGGAGCAGTTCTTC. It codes for CASSQVTSTLEQFF.

The rearrangement links TRBV27 to TRBJ1-5; D gene unclear. Germline V gene sequence: CDR1 MNHEY, CDR2 SMNVEV (reference sequence). This CDR3 contains 18 residues. V was pared by 5 bases and J by 3 bases, with 23 bases between. The CDR3 DNA sequence: TGTGCCAGCAGTCCAATATCCTCGGGGAGGGATTTCAATCAGCCCCAGCATTTT. This sequence encodes CASSPISSGRDFNQPQHF.

The V gene is TRBV4-2, the J gene TRBJ2-3, with 9 bases aligning to TRBD1. With V trimmed by 3 bases and J by 2 bases, 9 bases remained unmatched. The CDR3 extends over 17 amino acids. Germline values: CDR1 LGHNA, CDR2 YNFKEQ. CDR3 nucleotide sequence: TGTGCCAGCAGCCACATCTCGGGACAGGGATTCACAGATACGCAGTATTTT. It encodes CASSHISGQGFTDTQYF.

This chain connects TRBV2 to TRBJ2-1; D gene uncertain. V was trimmed by 3 bases and J by 8 bases, leaving 11 bases between them. Germline V lookup: CDR1 SNHLY, CDR2 FYNNEI. This CDR3 is 13 amino acids long. The CDR3 bases are TGTGCCAGCAGTGACGGTGCCTTGGATGAGCAGTTCTTC. This translates into CASSDGALDEQFF.

The J gene is TRBJ1-5, the V gene TRBV21-1; the DNA was not used to check the table's D call, TRBD1. TRBV21-1 is annotated as a pseudogene. There are 16 residues in the CDR3. The DNA of the CDR3 is TGTGCCAGCCCTAGGCCAGGGAAAGGGATCAATCAGCCCCAGCATTTT. Protein: CASPRPGKGINQPQHF.

This clone was picked up one time. This chain links TRBV7-9 with TRBJ2-2, with 8 bases matching TRBD1. Germline CDR1 is SEHNR and CDR2 is FQNEAQ (reference sequence). After removal of 5 bases from V and 5 bases from J, the junction contained 10 bases not matched to a gene. The CDR3 has 16 amino acids. CDR3 DNA: TGTGCCAGCAGCCCTCAGGGGGCCGCGAGAACCGGGGAGCTGTTTTTT. It codes for CASSPQGAARTGELFF.

The J gene is TRBJ1-5, the V gene TRBV19; D gene unclear. The CDR3 length is 15 residues. Trimming shortened V by 6 bases and J by 9 bases, and 21 bases separated the two germline ends. Germline values: CDR1 LNHDA, CDR2 SQIVND (reference sequence). The CDR3 spells CASSYETSQSRPQHF. DNA of the CDR3: TGTGCCAGTAGCTATGAGACATCCCAATCACGGCCCCAGCATTTT.

The CDR3 spells CASRTRAGNTEAFF. The CDR3 bases are TGTGCCAGCAGAACCCGGGCGGGAAACACTGAAGCTTTCTTT. The chain combines TRBV6-5 with TRBJ1-1; D gene unclear. This CDR3 spans 14 amino acids. Germline V gene sequence: CDR1 MNHEY, CDR2 SVGAGI. Trimming removed 6 bases from V and 2 bases from J, with 13 bases in between.

This clone was seen only a few times. J is TRBJ2-7 and V is TRBV5-6; 9 bases are a match to TRBD1. Germline CDR1 SGHDT, CDR2 YYEEEE. V lost 4 bases and J lost 5; bases outside the gene matches: 10. The CDR3 contains 15 residues. The CDR3 protein is CASSPSGTGTHEQYF. In nucleotides, the CDR3 is TGTGCCAGCAGCCCTTCGGGGACAGGGACCCACGAGCAGTACTTC.